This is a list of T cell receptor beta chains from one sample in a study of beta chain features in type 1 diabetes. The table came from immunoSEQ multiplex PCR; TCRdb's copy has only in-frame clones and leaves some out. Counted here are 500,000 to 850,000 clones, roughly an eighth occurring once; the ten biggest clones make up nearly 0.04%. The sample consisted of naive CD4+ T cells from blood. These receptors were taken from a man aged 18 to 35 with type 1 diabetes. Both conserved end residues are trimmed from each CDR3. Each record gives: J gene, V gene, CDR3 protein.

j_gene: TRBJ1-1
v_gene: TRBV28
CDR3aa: ASRGTGAWNTEAF

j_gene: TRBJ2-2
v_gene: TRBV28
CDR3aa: ASSGIGTGVRNTGELF

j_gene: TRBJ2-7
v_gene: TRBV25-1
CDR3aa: ASTFSGTYEQY

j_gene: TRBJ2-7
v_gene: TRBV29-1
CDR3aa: SVGPGQRDYEQY

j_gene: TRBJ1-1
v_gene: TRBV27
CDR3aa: ASRDRNRNTEAF

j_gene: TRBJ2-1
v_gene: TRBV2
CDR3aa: ASSEGSL

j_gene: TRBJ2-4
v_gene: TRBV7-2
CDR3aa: ASSSDRSGDIQY

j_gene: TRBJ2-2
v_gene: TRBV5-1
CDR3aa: ASSLIPSGIGELF

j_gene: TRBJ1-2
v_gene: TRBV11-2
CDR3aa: ASSSPARGVNYGYT

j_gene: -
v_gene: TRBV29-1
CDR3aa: SVASGQGADEQY

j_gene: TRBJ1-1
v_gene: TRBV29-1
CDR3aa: SLQKNTEAF

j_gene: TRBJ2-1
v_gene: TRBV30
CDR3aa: AWKRTDNEQF

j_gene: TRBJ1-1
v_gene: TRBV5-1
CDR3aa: ASSLGAGTGNTEAF

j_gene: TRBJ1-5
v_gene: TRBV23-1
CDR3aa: ASSRGGGTTNLYSNQPQH

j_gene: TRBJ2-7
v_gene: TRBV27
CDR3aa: ASSLSWDGTTYEQY

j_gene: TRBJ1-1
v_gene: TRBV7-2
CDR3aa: ASGRRVGTEAF

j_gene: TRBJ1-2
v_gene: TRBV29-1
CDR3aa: SVQVNPLYT

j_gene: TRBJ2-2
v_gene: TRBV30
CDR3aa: AWSHGTSGSNVRELF

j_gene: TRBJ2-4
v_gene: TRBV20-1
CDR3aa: SARTGNIQY

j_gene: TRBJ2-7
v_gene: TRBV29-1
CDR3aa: SVGVGQGREEQY

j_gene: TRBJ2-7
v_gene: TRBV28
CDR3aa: ASSPGQGYLGQY

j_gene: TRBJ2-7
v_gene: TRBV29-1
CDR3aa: SVTGGAGDEQY

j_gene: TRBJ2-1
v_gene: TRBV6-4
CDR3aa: ASSDEGMVGQHNEQF

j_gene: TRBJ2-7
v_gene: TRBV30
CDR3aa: AWSRSYEQY

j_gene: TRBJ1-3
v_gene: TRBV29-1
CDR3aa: SVVRVSSGNTIY

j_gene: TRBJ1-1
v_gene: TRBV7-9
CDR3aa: ASSIQGINEAF

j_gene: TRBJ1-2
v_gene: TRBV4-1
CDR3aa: ASSPARGPRYGYT

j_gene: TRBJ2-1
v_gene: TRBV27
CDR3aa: ARSFSVSSYNEQF

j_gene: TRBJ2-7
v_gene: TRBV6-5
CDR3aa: ASTYGYEQY

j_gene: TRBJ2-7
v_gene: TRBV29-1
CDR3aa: SVSGGTSYEQY

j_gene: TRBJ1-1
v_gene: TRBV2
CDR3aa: ASSGHENTEAF

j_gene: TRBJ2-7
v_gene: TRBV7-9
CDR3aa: ASSSGHLSYEQY

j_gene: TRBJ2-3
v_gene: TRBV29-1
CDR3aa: SVVWLAGSTDTQY

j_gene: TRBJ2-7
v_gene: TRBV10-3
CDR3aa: AISEPGGGKGYEQY

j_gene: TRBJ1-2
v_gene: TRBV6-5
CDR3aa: ASSYSVTGDYGYT